This record covers a single TCR beta chain. Its target is unknown. The sample comes from a study of OX40 agonist ivuxolimab in advanced cancers. Study-level points and caveats: By week 6 at 0.1 to 3.0 mg/kg, blood CD4+ and CD8+ T cells had expanded clonally.

TCRdb's copy holds only in-frame clones and misses some; the assay was immunoSEQ multiplex PCR. The table shows 20,000 to 25,000 clones, with less than 90% occurring only once. Trimming shortened V by 1 base and J by 2 bases, and 9 bases separated the two germline ends. The CDR3 is made up of 14 amino acids. Germline CDR1 is SGHTA and CDR2 is FQGNSA. Sequencing used CD4+ or CD8+ T cells sorted from blood, obtained in a trial of the OX40 agonist ivuxolimab. This chain joins TRBV7-2 and TRBJ2-7; D gene unclear. The receptor was isolated from an adult with an advanced solid tumor such as melanoma, head and neck, liver or kidney cancer. The CDR3 protein is CASSLVMGTYEQYF. CDR3 nucleotide sequence: TGTGCCAGCAGCTTAGTTATGGGTACCTACGAGCAGTACTTC.